This T cell receptor (beta chain) came from a study of CD8 T cells in ankylosing spondylitis. From the 5' RACE reads, TCRdb called clonotypes with MiXCR, one entry per CDR3 protein. The sample consists of about 220,000 distinct CDR3 sequences, roughly 24% of them appearing once. This clonotype has a count of ten or more. CDR3 length: 16 amino acids. Germline V CDR1 and CDR2: SQVTM, ANQGSEA. V lost 6 bases, J lost 3 bases, and 23 bases lay in between. The chain has TRBV29-1 and TRBJ1-1, with a tentative D call TRBD1 (6 bases). This clonotype originated in a male donor with ankylosing spondylitis or in good health (not recorded which). Specimen: blood, either unsorted or a sorted T cell fraction (not recorded which). CDR3 sequence (DNA): TGCAGCGTGAAGACCCTGGGGAGGGGGTTAGACACTGAAGCTTTCTTT. Translated: CSVKTLGRGLDTEAFF.